Listed below are T cell receptor beta chains from one sample, sequenced in a study of identical twins' blood T cells. TCRdb used MiXCR to reprocess the 5' RACE reads, holding one entry per CDR3 protein. The repertoire has a few hundred thousand distinct CDR3 sequences, 28% of them found once; the top ten carry about 6%. Sequenced sample: PBMCs. The receptors stem from a woman aged 18 to 50 in good health. The CDR3 runs from the conserved cysteine through the conserved F or W. Each record gives: CDR3 protein, CDR3 DNA, J gene, V gene, D gene, clone size. A D gene is named only where the DNA matches it firmly. Expanded clones are given a class, and other clones once, few, many or no size at all.

CDR3: CSARAGANEQYF
DNA: TGCAGTGCTCGAGCCGGGGCCAACGAGCAGTACTTC
J: TRBJ2-7
V: TRBV20-1
D: .
size: few

CDR3: CSANNEQFF
DNA: TGCAGTGCTAACAATGAGCAGTTCTTC
J: TRBJ2-1
V: TRBV20-1
D: .
size: few

CDR3: CAITAGSNQPQHF
DNA: TGTGCCATCACGGCGGGTAGCAATCAGCCCCAGCATTTT
J: TRBJ1-5
V: TRBV10-3
D: .
size: few

CDR3: CASSLSNHAGNTIYF
DNA: TGTGCCAGCAGCCTTTCCAACCACGCCGGAAACACCATATATTTT
J: TRBJ1-3
V: TRBV7-9
D: .
size: .

CDR3: CAGVKDLVGNTIYF
DNA: TGTGCTGGTGTAAAGGACTTGGTAGGAAACACCATATATTTT
J: TRBJ1-3
V: TRBV12-5
D: .
size: .

CDR3: CASSMVRQNQPQHF
DNA: TGTGCCAGTAGTATGGTACGGCAGAATCAGCCCCAGCATTTT
J: TRBJ1-5
V: TRBV19
D: .
size: .

CDR3: CSARSRTSGLADTQYF
DNA: TGCAGTGCTAGATCCAGGACTAGCGGGTTGGCAGATACGCAGTATTTT
J: TRBJ2-3
V: TRBV20-1
D: TRBD2
size: few

CDR3: CASSTPQQQFNQPQHF
DNA: TGTGCCAGTAGTACTCCTCAACAGCAATTCAATCAGCCCCAGCATTTT
J: TRBJ1-5
V: TRBV19
D: .
size: many

CDR3: CSARENEQFF
DNA: TGCAGCGCTAGGGAGAATGAGCAGTTCTTC
J: TRBJ2-1
V: TRBV29-1
D: .
size: many

CDR3: CASSHTGINTIYF
DNA: TGTGCCAGCAGCCACACAGGAATAAACACCATATATTTT
J: TRBJ1-3
V: TRBV3-1
D: .
size: .

CDR3: CSAPDSISYGYTF
DNA: TGCAGTGCTCCGGACAGCATAAGCTATGGCTACACCTTC
J: TRBJ1-2
V: TRBV20-1
D: .
size: few

CDR3: CASSDSGQAAGPLHF
DNA: TGTGCCAGCAGTGATTCGGGACAGGCCGCCGGGCCCCTCCACTTT
J: TRBJ1-6
V: TRBV2
D: TRBD1
size: .

CDR3: CASSPGDRWLYTEAFF
DNA: TGCGCCAGCAGCCCCGGGGACAGGTGGCTTTACACTGAAGCTTTCTTT
J: TRBJ1-1
V: TRBV5-1
D: TRBD1
size: few

CDR3: CSATKGLAATDTQYF
DNA: TGCAGTGCAACTAAGGGGCTAGCGGCCACAGATACGCAGTATTTT
J: TRBJ2-3
V: TRBV20-1
D: TRBD2
size: few

CDR3: CASSPRQRGYNEQFF
DNA: TGTGCCAGTAGTCCCCGACAGCGGGGGTACAATGAGCAGTTCTTC
J: TRBJ2-1
V: TRBV19
D: TRBD2
size: few

CDR3: CASSMRGGYTF
DNA: TGTGCCAGTAGTATGAGGGGTGGCTACACCTTC
J: TRBJ1-2
V: TRBV19
D: .
size: .

CDR3: CSASMDPNTEAFF
DNA: TGCAGTGCTAGTATGGACCCCAACACTGAAGCTTTCTTT
J: TRBJ1-1
V: TRBV20-1
D: .
size: .

CDR3: CATRTYANTGELFF
DNA: TGTGCCACAAGGACCTATGCGAACACCGGGGAGCTGTTTTTT
J: TRBJ2-2
V: TRBV28
D: .
size: .

CDR3: CSADARGRMNTEAFF
DNA: TGCAGTGCTGATGCGAGAGGACGGATGAACACTGAAGCTTTCTTT
J: TRBJ1-1
V: TRBV20-1
D: .
size: few

CDR3: CAISEAASEAFF
DNA: TGTGCCATCAGTGAAGCGGCGAGTGAAGCTTTCTTT
J: TRBJ1-1
V: TRBV10-3
D: .
size: many

CDR3: CASSPGQGRTNEKLFF
DNA: TGTGCCAGCTCACCAGGACAGGGAAGAACTAATGAAAAACTGTTTTTT
J: TRBJ1-4
V: TRBV18
D: TRBD1
size: .

CDR3: CASSLVTAVSEAFF
DNA: TGTGCCAGCAGCTTAGTGACGGCAGTCTCTGAAGCTTTCTTT
J: TRBJ1-1
V: TRBV7-2
D: .
size: few

CDR3: CSAVPGQLADTQYF
DNA: TGCAGTGCAGTTCCGGGACAGCTCGCAGATACGCAGTATTTT
J: TRBJ2-3
V: TRBV20-1
D: TRBD1
size: .

CDR3: CAGSATGGYQPQHF
DNA: TGTGCCGGCAGCGCTACAGGGGGCTATCAGCCCCAGCATTTT
J: TRBJ1-5
V: TRBV6-2/TRBV6-3
D: TRBD1
size: .

CDR3: CSARRGVYTDTQYF
DNA: TGCAGTGCCCGTCGTGGCGTCTACACAGATACGCAGTATTTT
J: TRBJ2-3
V: TRBV20-1
D: .
size: many

CDR3: CASSLFGQTSQPQHF
DNA: TGCGCCAGCAGCTTGTTCGGACAGACATCTCAGCCCCAGCATTTT
J: TRBJ1-5
V: TRBV5-1
D: .
size: many

CDR3: CASSVVDREDTEAFF
DNA: TGTGCCAGCAGCGTAGTAGACAGGGAGGACACTGAAGCTTTCTTT
J: TRBJ1-1
V: TRBV9
D: TRBD1
size: .

CDR3: CASKKAGGGTEAFF
DNA: TGTGCCAGCAAAAAGGCGGGGGGAGGCACTGAAGCTTTCTTT
J: TRBJ1-1
V: TRBV3-1
D: .
size: .

CDR3: CASSRRQGAYSPLHF
DNA: TGTGCCAGCAGCAGAAGACAGGGAGCTTATTCACCCCTCCACTTT
J: TRBJ1-6
V: TRBV6-5
D: TRBD1
size: many

CDR3: CSPRFNEKLFF
DNA: TGCAGTCCGAGGTTTAATGAAAAACTGTTTTTT
J: TRBJ1-4
V: TRBV20-1
D: .
size: .

CDR3: CASSSGGTQYF
DNA: TGTGCCAGCAGTTCGGGGGGTACGCAGTATTTT
J: TRBJ2-3
V: TRBV3-1
D: TRBD2
size: .